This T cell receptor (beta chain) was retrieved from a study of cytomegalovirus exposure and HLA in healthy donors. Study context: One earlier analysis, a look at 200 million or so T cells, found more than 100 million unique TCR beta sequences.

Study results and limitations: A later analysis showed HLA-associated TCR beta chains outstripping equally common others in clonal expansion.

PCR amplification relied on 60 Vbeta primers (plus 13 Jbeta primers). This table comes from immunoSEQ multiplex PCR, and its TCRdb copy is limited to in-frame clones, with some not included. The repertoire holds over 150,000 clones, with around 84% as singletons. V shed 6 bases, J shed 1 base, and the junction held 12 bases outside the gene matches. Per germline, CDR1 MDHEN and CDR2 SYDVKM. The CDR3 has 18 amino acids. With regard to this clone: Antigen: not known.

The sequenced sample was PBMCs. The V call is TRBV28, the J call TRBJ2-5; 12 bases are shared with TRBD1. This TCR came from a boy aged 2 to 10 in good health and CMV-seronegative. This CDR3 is CASSLNLGGQGAQETQYF. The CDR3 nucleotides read TGTGCCAGCAGCCTGAACCTTGGGGGACAGGGGGCCCAAGAGACCCAGTACTTC. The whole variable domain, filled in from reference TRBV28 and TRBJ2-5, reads DVKVTQSSRYLVKRTGEKVFLECVQDMDHENMFWYRQDPGLGLRLIYFSYDVKMKEKGDIPEGYSVSREKKERFSLILESASTNQTSMYLCASSLNLGGQGAQETQYFGPGTRLLVL.